This is a list of T cell receptor beta chains from one sample in a study of blood T cell repertoires in COVID-19. Method: immunoSEQ multiplex PCR; TCRdb's copy keeps in-frame clones and lacks some. The sample has some 270,000 clones; roughly 85% are singletons. Sequencing was carried out using PBMCs or T cells enriched from blood (not recorded which). The receptors here all came from a woman between 45 and 60 years old who had been exposed to COVID-19. The CDR3 runs from the conserved cysteine through the conserved F or W. Fields, in order: clone size, D gene, J gene, V gene, CDR3 DNA, CDR3 protein. A D gene is named only where the DNA matches it firmly. Size values are once, few and many counts, or a class for expanded clones, and some rows have none.

clone size: NA
D gene: TRBD1
J gene: TRBJ2-6
V gene: TRBV6-1
CDR3 DNA: TGTGCCAGCAGTGCGCAGGGGGCGGGCTCTGGGGCCAACGTCCTGACTTTC
CDR3 protein: CASSAQGAGSGANVLTF

clone size: NA
D gene: NA
J gene: TRBJ1-1
V gene: TRBV18
CDR3 DNA: TGTGCCAGCTCACCCCTCTCCGGGACACGAAACACTGAAGCTTTCTTT
CDR3 protein: CASSPLSGTRNTEAFF

clone size: NA
D gene: NA
J gene: TRBJ2-2
V gene: TRBV7-7
CDR3 DNA: TGTGCCAGCAGCTCCCAGACAGGCCGGGGCACCGGGGAGCTGTTTTTT
CDR3 protein: CASSSQTGRGTGELFF

clone size: NA
D gene: NA
J gene: TRBJ1-2
V gene: TRBV6-2/TRBV6-3
CDR3 DNA: TGTGCCAGCAGTCTTCAGGGTGAGGGCTACACCTTC
CDR3 protein: CASSLQGEGYTF

clone size: once
D gene: NA
J gene: TRBJ2-5
V gene: TRBV28
CDR3 DNA: TGTGCCAGCAGTTTTGGGCAGGGGGAGACCCAGTACTTC
CDR3 protein: CASSFGQGETQYF

clone size: NA
D gene: NA
J gene: TRBJ1-3
V gene: TRBV6-6
CDR3 DNA: TGTGCCAGCAGTTACCCGGCCGGGAGCTCTGGAAACACCATATATTTT
CDR3 protein: CASSYPAGSSGNTIYF

clone size: NA
D gene: NA
J gene: TRBJ1-1
V gene: TRBV7-3
CDR3 DNA: TGTGCCAGCAGCTTACAGGGGACCCGGGCAACTGAAGCTTTCTTT
CDR3 protein: CASSLQGTRATEAFF

clone size: NA
D gene: NA
J gene: TRBJ2-7
V gene: TRBV6-5
CDR3 DNA: TGTGCCAGCAGTCCCGACAGTTCCTACGAGCAGTACTTC
CDR3 protein: CASSPDSSYEQYF

clone size: NA
D gene: TRBD1
J gene: TRBJ1-1
V gene: TRBV19
CDR3 DNA: TGTGCCAGTAGTAATGACAGGGTCGACACTGAAGCTTTCTTT
CDR3 protein: CASSNDRVDTEAFF

clone size: once
D gene: NA
J gene: TRBJ2-1
V gene: TRBV7-8
CDR3 DNA: TGTGCCAGCAGCCTCAAGGGGGAGCAGTTCTTC
CDR3 protein: CASSLKGEQFF

clone size: NA
D gene: TRBD1
J gene: TRBJ1-2
V gene: TRBV7-9
CDR3 DNA: TGTGCCAGCAGCTTAGCCGGGACAGGTCTGCTCGGCTACACCTTC
CDR3 protein: CASSLAGTGLLGYTF

clone size: once
D gene: NA
J gene: TRBJ1-2
V gene: TRBV6-5
CDR3 DNA: TGTGCCAGCAGTACCTTCAGGGGATCTAACTATGGCTACACCTTC
CDR3 protein: CASSTFRGSNYGYTF

clone size: few
D gene: NA
J gene: TRBJ2-1
V gene: TRBV6-2/TRBV6-3
CDR3 DNA: TGTGCCAGCAGTTCCAGACTACCTAATGAGCAGTTCTTC
CDR3 protein: CASSSRLPNEQFF

clone size: NA
D gene: TRBD1
J gene: TRBJ1-6
V gene: TRBV18
CDR3 DNA: TGTGCCAGCTCACCAAAGGACAGGGGATCACCCCTCCACTTT
CDR3 protein: CASSPKDRGSPLHF

clone size: NA
D gene: TRBD1
J gene: TRBJ1-2
V gene: TRBV4-1
CDR3 DNA: TGCGCCAGCAGCCAAGGACAGGGGATCTATGGCTACACCTTC
CDR3 protein: CASSQGQGIYGYTF

clone size: NA
D gene: TRBD1
J gene: TRBJ1-1
V gene: TRBV5-1
CDR3 DNA: TGCGCCAGCAGCTCGCACGGGGACAGGGTAGGTCCTGAAGCTTTCTTT
CDR3 protein: CASSSHGDRVGPEAFF

clone size: NA
D gene: TRBD2
J gene: TRBJ2-2
V gene: TRBV7-9
CDR3 DNA: TGTGCCAGCAGCTTAATGAGACTAGCGCCCACCGGGGAGCTGTTTTTT
CDR3 protein: CASSLMRLAPTGELFF

clone size: few
D gene: TRBD2
J gene: TRBJ2-3
V gene: TRBV5-4
CDR3 DNA: TGTGCCAGCAGCTTGACTAGCGGGGTCACAGATACGCAGTATTTT
CDR3 protein: CASSLTSGVTDTQYF

clone size: NA
D gene: TRBD2
J gene: TRBJ2-5
V gene: TRBV15
CDR3 DNA: TGTGCCACCAGCAGATATGGGGGCGGGGGGTTCCGATCGGAGACCCAGTACTTC
CDR3 protein: CATSRYGGGGFRSETQYF

clone size: NA
D gene: NA
J gene: TRBJ1-4
V gene: TRBV7-9
CDR3 DNA: TGTGCCAGCAGCTTAGGCCGGGGGGAACCGGAAAAACTGTTTTTT
CDR3 protein: CASSLGRGEPEKLFF

clone size: NA
D gene: NA
J gene: TRBJ1-2
V gene: TRBV4-1
CDR3 DNA: TGCGCCAGCAGCCAAGTCGTTATCGTGGAGAGGAACTATGGCTACACCTTC
CDR3 protein: CASSQVVIVERNYGYTF

clone size: NA
D gene: NA
J gene: TRBJ1-4
V gene: TRBV27
CDR3 DNA: TGTGCCAGCAGTTTAAGGAGGATCAATGAAAAACTGTTTTTT
CDR3 protein: CASSLRRINEKLFF

clone size: few
D gene: TRBD1
J gene: TRBJ1-1
V gene: TRBV29-1
CDR3 DNA: TGCAGCGCCCACTCCCGGGACAGAGAATCGTGGGGAGCCGAAGCTTTCTTT
CDR3 protein: CSAHSRDRESWGAEAFF

clone size: NA
D gene: TRBD1
J gene: TRBJ2-3
V gene: TRBV27
CDR3 DNA: TGTGCCAGCAGTCCAGGACAGGGCAAAACAGATACGCAGTATTTT
CDR3 protein: CASSPGQGKTDTQYF

clone size: few
D gene: TRBD1
J gene: TRBJ1-6
V gene: TRBV18
CDR3 DNA: TGTGCCAGCTCAAGTACAGGGGTGAGGACCTATAATTCACCCCTCCACTTT
CDR3 protein: CASSSTGVRTYNSPLHF

clone size: NA
D gene: TRBD2
J gene: TRBJ2-3
V gene: TRBV6-1
CDR3 DNA: TGTGCCAGCAGTGAATTAGCGGGGGGACTCACAGATACGCAGTATTTT
CDR3 protein: CASSELAGGLTDTQYF

clone size: NA
D gene: NA
J gene: TRBJ1-1
V gene: TRBV19
CDR3 DNA: TGTGCCAGTAGCCAGCCCCGCTTTCGGGGGGACACTGAAGCTTTCTTT
CDR3 protein: CASSQPRFRGDTEAFF

clone size: once
D gene: NA
J gene: TRBJ1-2
V gene: TRBV11-1
CDR3 DNA: TGTGCCAGCAGCGCAGACGGGGTCTATGGCTACACCTTC
CDR3 protein: CASSADGVYGYTF

clone size: NA
D gene: TRBD1
J gene: TRBJ2-3
V gene: TRBV3-1/TRBV3-2
CDR3 DNA: TGTGCCAGCAGCTGGACAGGGATCTCTGCAGATACGCAGTATTTT
CDR3 protein: CASSWTGISADTQYF

clone size: NA
D gene: TRBD1
J gene: TRBJ1-1
V gene: TRBV28
CDR3 DNA: TGTGCCAGCAGTTTAAACAGGGGCGCCGCTTTCTTT
CDR3 protein: CASSLNRGAAFF

clone size: NA
D gene: NA
J gene: TRBJ1-3
V gene: TRBV18
CDR3 DNA: TGTGCCAGCTCACCAGGATCTTCCGGGGGTGCTGGAAACACCATATATTTT
CDR3 protein: CASSPGSSGGAGNTIYF

clone size: NA
D gene: TRBD2
J gene: TRBJ2-3
V gene: TRBV6-4
CDR3 DNA: TGTGCCAGCGGACTAGCGGGGGTTACAGATACGCAGTATTTT
CDR3 protein: CASGLAGVTDTQYF

clone size: NA
D gene: NA
J gene: TRBJ1-2
V gene: TRBV5-4
CDR3 DNA: TGTGCCAGCAGCTTGACCCCTGGGGGGGGCTACACCTTC
CDR3 protein: CASSLTPGGGYTF

clone size: NA
D gene: TRBD2
J gene: TRBJ2-1
V gene: TRBV7-2
CDR3 DNA: TGTGCCAGTGGGGGGGGGAGCTCCTACAATGAGCAGTTCTTC
CDR3 protein: CASGGGSSYNEQFF

clone size: NA
D gene: TRBD1
J gene: TRBJ2-7
V gene: TRBV2
CDR3 DNA: TGTGCCAGCGATGGACAGGGGCGCTACGAGCAGTACTTC
CDR3 protein: CASDGQGRYEQYF

clone size: NA
D gene: TRBD2
J gene: TRBJ2-5
V gene: TRBV20-1
CDR3 DNA: TGCAGTGCTAGTGGGACTAGCACAGAGACCCAGTACTTC
CDR3 protein: CSASGTSTETQYF

clone size: NA
D gene: NA
J gene: TRBJ1-1
V gene: TRBV28
CDR3 DNA: TGTGCCAGCGGGAACAGGGTCATGAACACTGAAGCTTTCTTT
CDR3 protein: CASGNRVMNTEAFF

clone size: once
D gene: TRBD1
J gene: TRBJ2-7
V gene: TRBV11-3
CDR3 DNA: TGTGCCAGCAGCTTAGGCATCGACAGGGCAACCTACGAGCAGTACTTC
CDR3 protein: CASSLGIDRATYEQYF

clone size: NA
D gene: NA
J gene: TRBJ1-2
V gene: TRBV6-5
CDR3 DNA: TGTGCCAGCAGTTACCTTGGACAGAACTATGGCTACACCTTC
CDR3 protein: CASSYLGQNYGYTF

clone size: NA
D gene: NA
J gene: TRBJ1-1
V gene: TRBV7-2
CDR3 DNA: TGTGCCAGCACCACGTACAGTGAAGCTTTCTTT
CDR3 protein: CASTTYSEAFF

clone size: NA
D gene: TRBD2
J gene: TRBJ2-5
V gene: TRBV10-1
CDR3 DNA: TGCGCCAGCAGTGAGCGAGGACTAGCGGGACAAGAGACCCAGTACTTC
CDR3 protein: CASSERGLAGQETQYF

clone size: NA
D gene: NA
J gene: TRBJ2-7
V gene: TRBV11-1
CDR3 DNA: TGTGCCAGCAGAAGGGGCAGGGTTGAATACGAGCAGTACTTC
CDR3 protein: CASRRGRVEYEQYF

clone size: NA
D gene: NA
J gene: TRBJ1-1
V gene: TRBV18
CDR3 DNA: TGTGCCAGCTCACCAATGTCTAAACGGAACACTGAAGCTTTCTTT
CDR3 protein: CASSPMSKRNTEAFF

clone size: NA
D gene: NA
J gene: TRBJ1-1
V gene: TRBV5-6
CDR3 DNA: TGTGCCAGCAGCTTGGCAGGCATGAACACTGAAGCTTTCTTT
CDR3 protein: CASSLAGMNTEAFF

clone size: NA
D gene: TRBD2
J gene: TRBJ2-5
V gene: TRBV6-5
CDR3 DNA: TGTGCCAGCAGTTATCCTAGCGGGGGAAACCCAGGGACCCAGTACTTC
CDR3 protein: CASSYPSGGNPGTQYF

clone size: few
D gene: NA
J gene: TRBJ2-1
V gene: TRBV21-1
CDR3 DNA: TGTGCCAGCAGCTTCGGGATCGGGGGTCCCTACAATGAGCAGTTCTTC
CDR3 protein: CASSFGIGGPYNEQFF

clone size: NA
D gene: NA
J gene: TRBJ2-1
V gene: TRBV2
CDR3 DNA: TGTGCCAGCAGTTCTAGCGTCTACAAGCAGTTCTTC
CDR3 protein: CASSSSVYKQFF

clone size: NA
D gene: NA
J gene: TRBJ1-1
V gene: TRBV12-3/TRBV12-4
CDR3 DNA: TGTGCCAGCAGATCCGACAGCACTGAAGCTTTCTTT
CDR3 protein: CASRSDSTEAFF

clone size: NA
D gene: TRBD1
J gene: TRBJ1-4
V gene: TRBV7-9
CDR3 DNA: TGTGCCAGCAGCTTAACAGGGGGTCAGGAAAAACTGTTTTTT
CDR3 protein: CASSLTGGQEKLFF

clone size: NA
D gene: TRBD1
J gene: TRBJ2-5
V gene: TRBV7-2
CDR3 DNA: TGTGCCAGCAGGGACCGGGACAGTCTTCAAGAGACCCAGTACTTC
CDR3 protein: CASRDRDSLQETQYF

clone size: NA
D gene: TRBD2
J gene: TRBJ2-7
V gene: TRBV5-1
CDR3 DNA: TGCGCCAGCAGCTTGGCGCTAGCGGGGGGGCCGGAACCTCCCGAGCAGTACTTC
CDR3 protein: CASSLALAGGPEPPEQYF

clone size: few
D gene: NA
J gene: TRBJ1-4
V gene: TRBV12-3/TRBV12-4
CDR3 DNA: TGTGCCAGCAGTTTCGCGGGGACGGAAAAACTGTTTTTT
CDR3 protein: CASSFAGTEKLFF

clone size: once
D gene: NA
J gene: TRBJ1-4
V gene: TRBV27
CDR3 DNA: TGTGCCAGCAGTTTGACAGCTATGAATGAAAAACTGTTTTTT
CDR3 protein: CASSLTAMNEKLFF

clone size: NA
D gene: NA
J gene: TRBJ1-5
V gene: TRBV2
CDR3 DNA: TGTGCCAGCACACAGTCGAATCAGCCCCAGCATTTT
CDR3 protein: CASTQSNQPQHF

clone size: NA
D gene: TRBD1
J gene: TRBJ1-1
V gene: TRBV29-1
CDR3 DNA: TGCAGCGGGTGGACAGGGGGATTGAACACTGAAGCTTTCTTT
CDR3 protein: CSGWTGGLNTEAFF

clone size: once
D gene: NA
J gene: TRBJ1-4
V gene: TRBV15
CDR3 DNA: TGTGCCACCAGCAGAGACGGACTGTTAGAGGAAAAACTGTTTTTT
CDR3 protein: CATSRDGLLEEKLFF

clone size: NA
D gene: NA
J gene: TRBJ1-5
V gene: TRBV10-2
CDR3 DNA: TGCGCCAGCAGTGAGAACCCCGCGATGGAGCCCCAGCATTTT
CDR3 protein: CASSENPAMEPQHF

clone size: NA
D gene: TRBD2
J gene: TRBJ2-5
V gene: TRBV6-6
CDR3 DNA: TGTGCCAGCAGTTCGGGACTAGCGGGGGGGACCCAGTACTTC
CDR3 protein: CASSSGLAGGTQYF

clone size: NA
D gene: NA
J gene: TRBJ1-2
V gene: TRBV6-1
CDR3 DNA: TGTGCCAGCAGTGAAGGGCAGGGTGCTAACTATGGCTACACCTTC
CDR3 protein: CASSEGQGANYGYTF

clone size: NA
D gene: TRBD1
J gene: TRBJ1-1
V gene: TRBV5-5
CDR3 DNA: TGTGCCAGCAGCCTCCAGGGGGCGAACACTGAAGCTTTCTTT
CDR3 protein: CASSLQGANTEAFF